This T cell receptor beta chain appears in the sequencing data of a study of CD8 T cells in Susac syndrome. Study-level results: Only a relatively small number of individuals were included in the TCR sequencing and HLA analysis.

Control patients had untreated stable or active relapsing-remitting multiple sclerosis by revised McDonald criteria. Germline V CDR1 and CDR2: MGHRA, YSYEKL. The CDR3 sequence is 13 residues long. The V end lost 5 bases, the J end lost 6 bases, and 10 bases lay between the germline ends. Points on this clonotype: The antigen is unknown.

RNA, at about 0.5 to 1 ug, was reverse transcribed with random hexamers. TCRdb recomputed calls from the immunoSEQ multiplex PCR reads with MiXCR, one row per CDR3 protein. The sample yields about 180,000 distinct CDR3 sequences, approximately 96% seen once. The TCR sequence derives from a human donor with multiple sclerosis. Sequenced input: CD8+ T cells from PBMCs. The V and J genes are TRBV4-1 and TRBJ2-2; no clear D gene. CDR3 nucleotides: TGCGCCAGCAGCTATCCAAAACCCGGGGAGCTGTTTTTT. Its protein is CASSYPKPGELFF.